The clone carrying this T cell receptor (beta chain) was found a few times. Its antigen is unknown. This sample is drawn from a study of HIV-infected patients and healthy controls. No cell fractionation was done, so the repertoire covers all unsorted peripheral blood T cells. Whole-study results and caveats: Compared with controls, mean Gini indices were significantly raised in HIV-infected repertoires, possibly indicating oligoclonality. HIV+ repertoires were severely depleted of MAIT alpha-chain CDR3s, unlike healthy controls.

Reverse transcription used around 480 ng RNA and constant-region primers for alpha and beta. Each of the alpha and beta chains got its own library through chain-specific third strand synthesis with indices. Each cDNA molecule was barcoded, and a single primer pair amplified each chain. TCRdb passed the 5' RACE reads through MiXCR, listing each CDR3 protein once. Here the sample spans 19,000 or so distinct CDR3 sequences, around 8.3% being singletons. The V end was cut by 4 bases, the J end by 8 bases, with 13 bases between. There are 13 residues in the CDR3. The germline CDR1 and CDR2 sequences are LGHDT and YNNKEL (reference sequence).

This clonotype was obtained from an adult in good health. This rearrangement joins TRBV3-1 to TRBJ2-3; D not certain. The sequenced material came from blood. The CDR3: CASSPRLEGTQYF. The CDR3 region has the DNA TGTGCCAGCAGCCCGCGACTGGAAGGTACGCAGTATTTT.